These T cell receptor beta chains were read from a single sample in a study of Ad26.COV2.S vaccination and SARS-CoV-2 variants. Clones were read by immunoSEQ multiplex PCR, and TCRdb kept only the in-frame ones, dropping some. The table includes around 300,000 clones, about 87% detected once. The specimen was peripheral blood, collected in a trial of Ad26.COV2.S vaccine versus placebo. The receptors were gathered from a person between 18 and 60 years old who received the Ad26.COV2.S COVID-19 vaccine or a placebo. Each CDR3 is given with its conserved first and last residue. D genes are given only for firm matches. Size is omitted from some rows. Given values are once, few, many or a class for expanded clones.

TGTGCCAGCAGCTACAGGGGTTACGAGCAGTACTTC CASSYRGYEQYF TRBJ2-7 . TRBD1 TRBV11-2
TGTGCCAGCAGCGTGAGACAGGGGATGACAGATACGCAGTATTTT CASSVRQGMTDTQYF TRBJ2-3 . TRBD1 TRBV7-9
TGTGCCAGCAGCCAAAGGACTAGCGGGGGCACGTACCAAGAGACCCAGTACTTC CASSQRTSGGTYQETQYF TRBJ2-5 . TRBD2 TRBV4-2
TGTGCCAGCTCACCGTTCAAGGGTGCGAACACTGAAGCTTTCTTT CASSPFKGANTEAFF TRBJ1-1 . . TRBV18
TGTGCCAGCAGCTTACTTAGCGAGACCCAGTACTTC CASSLLSETQYF TRBJ2-5 . . TRBV5-4
TGTGCCAGCAGCCAGAGGGACGGAGACTACAATGAGCAGTTCTTC CASSQRDGDYNEQFF TRBJ2-1 once . TRBV6-2/TRBV6-3
TGTGCCAGTAGGTCACAGGGAGAAGGAATTGGCTACACCTTC CASRSQGEGIGYTF TRBJ1-2 . . TRBV19
TGTGCCAGCAGCCGGGGGCAGATTAACTCCTACGAGCAGTACTTC CASSRGQINSYEQYF TRBJ2-7 . . TRBV9
TGTGCCTGGAGTGAGGGAACAACTAATGAAAAACTGTTTTTT CAWSEGTTNEKLFF TRBJ1-4 . . TRBV30
TGTGCCAGCAGCGTACTACCCTACAGCGGGAGACGGGAAGATACGCAGTATTTT CASSVLPYSGRREDTQYF TRBJ2-3 . TRBD2 TRBV9
TGTGCCAGCAGTTTATGGGAGGGGGCGAGGACACCTAAAGGTGGCTACACCTTC CASSLWEGARTPKGGYTF TRBJ1-2 . TRBD1 TRBV28
TGTGCCAGCAGCCCCAGCCAGGGGGCCAGGACAGATACGCAGTATTTT CASSPSQGARTDTQYF TRBJ2-3 . TRBD1 TRBV7-8
TGTGCCAGCAGGACGGCTGGGACTGTAAACAATGAGCAGTTCTTC CASRTAGTVNNEQFF TRBJ2-1 . . TRBV6-5
TGTGCCAGCAGTCCCCCACAGGGAGCTGGAAACACCATATATTTT CASSPPQGAGNTIYF TRBJ1-3 . . TRBV13
. CASSTSGAYEQYF TRBJ2-7 . . TRBV6-5
TGTGCCAGCAGTCGAGAGACAGGGGATGACTACGAGCAGTACTTC CASSRETGDDYEQYF TRBJ2-7 few TRBD1 TRBV27
TGTGCCAGCAGGATCGGCGGGTTTTCCCAAGAGACCCAGTACTTC CASRIGGFSQETQYF TRBJ2-5 . . TRBV6-5
TGTGCCAGCAGCCATACTAGCGGGAGGAACGAGCAGTACTTC CASSHTSGRNEQYF TRBJ2-7 . TRBD2 TRBV7-9
TGTGCCATCTCGGCTAGCGGGGATTACGAGCAGTACTTC CAISASGDYEQYF TRBJ2-7 . TRBD2 TRBV25-1
TGCGCCAGCAGCCAAGATATCCCGGGACTAGCGGGGACCCGGTACCGAGTGGGTGAGCAGTTCTTC CASSQDIPGLAGTRYRVGEQFF TRBJ2-1 . TRBD2 TRBV4-3
TGTGCCAGCAGCTTACCGACGACAGGGGAAGAGACCCAGTACTTC CASSLPTTGEETQYF TRBJ2-5 . TRBD1 TRBV7-9
TGTGCCAGCAGGTGGGGGGTAGTCGCTCCCGAGCAGTTCTTC CASRWGVVAPEQFF TRBJ2-1 . . TRBV6-5
TGTGCCAGCAGCGTAGATGGTGTCGAGAATGAAAAACTGTTTTTT CASSVDGVENEKLFF TRBJ1-4 . . TRBV9
TGTGCCAGTAGGATCTACGGGACAGGGGATAGCACAGATACGCAGTATTTT CASRIYGTGDSTDTQYF TRBJ2-3 . TRBD1 TRBV19
TGTGCCAGCAGCCTAGCGGGACCGACCTACAATGAGCAGTTCTTC CASSLAGPTYNEQFF TRBJ2-1 . TRBD2 TRBV7-8
TGTGCCAGCAGCCCCGGACAGGAGTACACCGGGGAGCTGTTTTTT CASSPGQEYTGELFF TRBJ2-2 . TRBD1 TRBV5-4
TGCAGCGCTTCTATGTCAGGGGATAATGAGCAGTTCTTC CSASMSGDNEQFF TRBJ2-1 . . TRBV29-1
TGTGCCATCGGCTCAGGGGGCCAAGAGACCCAGTACTTC CAIGSGGQETQYF TRBJ2-5 . TRBD1 TRBV10-3
TGTGCCAGCACCTACCCCCGGGCGGAGACCGAAAAACTGTTTTTT CASTYPRAETEKLFF TRBJ1-4 . . TRBV6-5
TGTGCCAGCAGCCCTAGACTAGCGGGAGGGCCTAATGAGCAGTTCTTC CASSPRLAGGPNEQFF TRBJ2-1 . TRBD2 TRBV11-3
TGTGCCAGCAGCGTAGCGCACGGGGACCTTAACACTGAAGCTTTCTTT CASSVAHGDLNTEAFF TRBJ1-1 . . TRBV9
TGTGCCAGCAGCTCCCCGGGGGGAAACATTCAGTACTTC CASSSPGGNIQYF TRBJ2-4 . TRBD2 TRBV12-3/TRBV12-4
TGTGCCAGCAGCCTTGGGGGCGCGGTTGAAGCTTTCTTT CASSLGGAVEAFF TRBJ1-1 . . TRBV7-9
TGCGCCAGCAGCCCAATTGGAGTTGGCAGGAACACTGAAGCTTTCTTT CASSPIGVGRNTEAFF TRBJ1-1 . . TRBV5-1
TGTGCCAGCAGTGAAGGTGAGTTCGAAGCTTTCTTT CASSEGEFEAFF TRBJ1-1 . . TRBV6-1
TGTGCCAGCAGTGACGAGGTAGCGGCCTACAATGAGCAGTTCTTC CASSDEVAAYNEQFF TRBJ2-1 . . TRBV6-4
TGTGCCGCTCAATCAGGGGGCTTTGGCTACACCTTC CAAQSGGFGYTF TRBJ1-2 . TRBD1 TRBV10-3
TGTGCCAGTAGTATTATTTGGGCCAACCGACCTGAAGCTTTCTTT CASSIIWANRPEAFF TRBJ1-1 . . TRBV19
TGTGCCTGGAGTCCGGGGACCTATGGCTACACCTTC CAWSPGTYGYTF TRBJ1-2 . . TRBV30
TGCAGCGTCCTGGAGGGTGGGGGCAATCAGCCCCAGCATTTT CSVLEGGGNQPQHF TRBJ1-5 . . TRBV29-1
TGCGCCAGCAGCTTCGAGCGGGGGGCCTTGTACAATGAGCAGTTCTTC CASSFERGALYNEQFF TRBJ2-1 . TRBD2 TRBV5-1
TGTGCCAGCAGTGCGGACAGTGGAGAGACCCAGTACTTC CASSADSGETQYF TRBJ2-5 . . TRBV25-1
TGTGCCAGCAGCCCCCGGACTAGCGGGCCAAACAATGAGCAGTTCTTC CASSPRTSGPNNEQFF TRBJ2-1 . TRBD2 TRBV7-3
TGTGCCAGCAGTTTTGCGGGGACCTACGAGCAGTACTTC CASSFAGTYEQYF TRBJ2-7 . . TRBV27
TGTGCCAGCAGTTCCGGGGGCGTGAACACTGAAGCTTTCTTT CASSSGGVNTEAFF TRBJ1-1 . . TRBV6-5
TGTGCCATCAGCGACAGGGACCTTAATTCACCCCTCCACTTT CAISDRDLNSPLHF TRBJ1-6 . TRBD1 TRBV10-3
TGTGCCAGCTCACCTACAGGGGGGAATTCACCCCTCCACTTT CASSPTGGNSPLHF TRBJ1-6 . TRBD1 TRBV18
TGTGCCAGCAGCTCCGGGACAGGGTCCTACGAGCAGTACTTC CASSSGTGSYEQYF TRBJ2-7 . TRBD1 TRBV7-9
TGTGCCAGCAGTCCAGCGGGCAATGAGCAGTTCTTC CASSPAGNEQFF TRBJ2-1 . . TRBV6-5
TGTGCCAGCAGCACCTCAGGAGGGCTGGAGCTGTTTTTT CASSTSGGLELFF TRBJ2-2 . . TRBV6-5
TGTGCCAGCAGTCCGCACGCCAGGGCGAATGAGCAGTTCTTC CASSPHARANEQFF TRBJ2-1 . . TRBV2
TGTGCCAGCAGTTTTTTCCTCGAGGCGAATGAGCAGTTCTTC CASSFFLEANEQFF TRBJ2-1 . . TRBV27
TGTGCCAGTAGGACAGGGTTGAACACTGAAGCTTTCTTT CASRTGLNTEAFF TRBJ1-1 . TRBD1 TRBV2
TGTGCCAGCAGCTTAGCTTGGGGGACAGGGTCATACAATGAGCAGTTCTTC CASSLAWGTGSYNEQFF TRBJ2-1 many TRBD1 TRBV13